This is a list of T cell receptor beta chains from one sample in a study of blood T cells in healthy people across ages. Each CDR3 protein gets one entry after TCRdb re-called the 5' RACE reads with MiXCR. The data show about 2 million distinct CDR3 sequences, with 49% seen just once and less than 2.5% held by the top ten. Source material: blood. These receptor sequences come from a woman aged 40 to 50 in good health. Both conserved end residues are part of each CDR3.

CDR3 length	V gene	J gene	CDR3 protein
15	TRBV4-3	TRBJ2-3	CASSQDRGITDTRYF
11	TRBV20-1	TRBJ1-2	CSASSASGYTF
16	TRBV7-9	TRBJ1-4	CASQRTGGPTNEKLFF
17	TRBV20-1	TRBJ2-1	CSARDRLAGGPKSEQFF
15	TRBV20-1	TRBJ2-7	CSARTMGQLVYEQYF
13	TRBV2	TRBJ1-5	CASSIGQNQPQHF
14	TRBV9	TRBJ2-3	CASSISLSTDTQYF
13	TRBV7-9	TRBJ2-3	CASSLTITNTQYF
16	TRBV7-7	TRBJ2-1	CASSLTLGDGSHEQFF
17	TRBV6-1	TRBJ2-5	CASKRLPGPEYQETQYF
16	TRBV6-4	TRBJ2-1	CASSDAPGERTYEQFF
14	TRBV28	TRBJ1-2	CASSLLVEYGGYTF